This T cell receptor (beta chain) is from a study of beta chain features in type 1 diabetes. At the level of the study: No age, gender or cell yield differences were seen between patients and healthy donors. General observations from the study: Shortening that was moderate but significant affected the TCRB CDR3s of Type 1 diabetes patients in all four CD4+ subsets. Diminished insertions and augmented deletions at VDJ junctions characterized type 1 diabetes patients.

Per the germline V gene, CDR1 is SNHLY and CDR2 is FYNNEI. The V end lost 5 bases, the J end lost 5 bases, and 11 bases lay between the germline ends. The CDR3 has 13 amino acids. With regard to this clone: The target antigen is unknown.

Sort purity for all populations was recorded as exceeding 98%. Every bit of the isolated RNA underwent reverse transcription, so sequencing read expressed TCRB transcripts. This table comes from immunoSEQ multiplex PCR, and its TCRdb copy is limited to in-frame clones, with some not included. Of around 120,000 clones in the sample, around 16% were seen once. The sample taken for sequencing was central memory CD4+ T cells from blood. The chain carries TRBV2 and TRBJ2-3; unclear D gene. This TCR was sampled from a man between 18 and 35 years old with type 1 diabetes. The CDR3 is CASSISLEDTQYF. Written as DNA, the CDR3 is TGTGCCAGCAGTATTTCACTGGAAGATACGCAGTATTTT.